This entry lists 25 T cell receptor beta chains sequenced from one sample in a study of T cell repertoires in cytomegalovirus infection. No antigen has been assigned to these receptors. MiXCR, run by TCRdb on the reads, gives a single entry per CDR3 protein. The sample shows around 430,000 distinct CDR3 sequences, about 39% of them seen only once. The sample consisted of cultured PBMCs, taken from culture after CMV antigen stimulation. These receptors were taken from a human donor in good health (CMV status not recorded). Some clones in this sample may be carry-over from other donors' samples.

This chain joins TRBV5-1 and TRBJ2-3; tentatively, D is TRBD2 (6 bases). Trimming stripped 0 bases from V and 3 bases from J, with 11 bases between. The CDR3 has 15 amino acids. The germline gives CDR1 SGHRS, CDR2 YFSETQ. The CDR3 sequence: CASSLGQEGTDTQYF. The CDR3 coding sequence is TGCGCCAGCAGCTTGGGTCAGGAGGGGACAGATACGCAGTATTTT.

This rearrangement joins TRBV2 to TRBJ2-7; D unclear. This CDR3 region has 12 residues. Trimming shortened V by 0 bases and J by 9 bases, and 9 bases separated the two germline ends. Germline V gene sequence: CDR1 SNHLY, CDR2 FYNNEI. The CDR3 DNA reads as TGTGCCAGCAGTGAAGCGGCGCGGAGGCAGTACTTC. Translating gives CASSEAARRQYF.

This clonotype was seen a few times. This chain uses TRBV7-2 with TRBJ1-2; no definite D call. Germline CDR1 reads SGHTA; CDR2 reads FQGNSA. The CDR3 consists of 15 residues. Trimming took 2 bases from V and 4 from J, leaving 14 bases between them. Here the CDR3 reads CASSLYPTPAYGYTF. CDR3 coding DNA: TGTGCCAGCAGCTTATATCCGACGCCTGCCTATGGCTACACCTTC.

Only a few counts were recorded for this clonotype. This sequence joins TRBV6-1 and TRBJ2-5; 7 nucleotides match TRBD2. This CDR3 has 16 residues. Unmatched junction bases numbered 14, after V lost 7 bases and J lost 3 bases. The V gene's germline CDR1 is MNHNS and CDR2 SASEGT. The CDR3 here is CASTARVLGGEETQYF. In DNA, the CDR3 is TGTGCCAGCACGGCCCGGGTGTTGGGGGGGGAAGAGACCCAGTACTTC.

This clonotype appeared once. The chain combines TRBV6-2 or TRBV6-3 with TRBJ2-1; 7 bases match TRBD2. The CDR3 extends over 13 amino acids. Germline values: CDR1 MNHEY, CDR2 SVGEGT. V lost 2 bases and J lost 9; bases outside the gene matches: 4. The CDR3 DNA reads TGTGCCAGCAGTTACGGGGGGGGTAGTGAGCAGTTCTTC. It specifies CASSYGGGSEQFF.

This clonotype has more than one count but fewer than ten. The gene calls are TRBV5-5 and TRBJ1-5; the D gene is possibly TRBD1 (5 bases). CDR3 length equals 14 residues. Trimming cost V 0 bases and J 5 bases, with 9 bases left between them. Germline V gives CDR1 SGHKS, CDR2 YYEKEE (reference sequence). DNA for the CDR3: TGTGCCAGCAGCTTGGGGGGCGCAGATCAGCCCCAGCATTTT. Its translation is CASSLGGADQPQHF.

V gene TRBV6-1 combines with J gene TRBJ2-2, with TRBD2 matching over 7 bases. Looked up from germline, CDR1 is MNHNS and CDR2 is SASEGT. With 1 base clipped from V and 7 bases from J, the junction kept 6 bases outside the gene matches. The length of the CDR3 is 15 residues. The CDR3 coding sequence is TGTGCCAGCAGTGAAGTGGCGGGAGCGGTCGGGGAGCTGTTTTTT. This encodes CASSEVAGAVGELFF.

V is TRBV5-4 and J is TRBJ2-7, with 8 positions matching TRBD2. The junction had 3 bases not matched to a gene; V was cut back by 1 base and J by 6 bases. The CDR3 consists of 13 residues. In germline, CDR1 is SGHNT, CDR2 YYREEE (reference sequence). CDR3: CASSLQLAGEQYF. As DNA, the CDR3 is TGTGCCAGCAGCTTGCAGCTAGCGGGCGAGCAGTACTTC.

The genes are TRBV11-2 and TRBJ2-6; no definite D call. Germline loops: CDR1 SGHAT, CDR2 FQNNGV. CDR3 length equals 19 residues. V was shortened by 0 bases and J by 0 bases, with 15 bases between the two germline ends. The CDR3 DNA sequence: TGTGCCAGCAGCTTAGACTTTGTTCGGCCTAACTCTGGGGCCAACGTCCTGACTTTC. This translates into CASSLDFVRPNSGANVLTF. Together with reference TRBV11-2 and TRBJ2-6, the CDR3 gives the full variable domain: EAGVAQSPRYKIIEKRQSVAFWCNPISGHATLYWYQQILGQGPKLLIQFQNNGVVDDSQLPKDRFSAERLKGVDSTLKIQPAKLEDSAVYLCASSLDFVRPNSGANVLTFGAGSRLTVL.

The chain recombines TRBV7-2 with TRBJ1-2, with D perhaps matching TRBD1 (5 bases). With 5 bases removed from V and 1 base from J, the gap between germline ends came to 11 bases. The germline CDR1 and CDR2 sequences are SGHTA and FQGNSA. The CDR3 loop spans 14 amino acids. CDR3 sequence: CASSQGRINYGYTF. CDR3 sequence (DNA): TGTGCCAGCAGCCAGGGACGGATTAACTATGGCTACACCTTC.

This clonotype was recorded a few times. V is TRBV4-2 and J is TRBJ2-5; either TRBD1 or TRBD2 may supply D (5 bases each). This CDR3 comprises 18 residues. CDR1 and CDR2 from the germline V gene are LGHNA and YNFKEQ. Trimming removed 1 base at V and 5 bases at J, with 23 bases between. CDR3 in DNA: TGTGCCAGCAGCCAAGGGGTAGGGGTAGCGTGGTCGAGGGAGACCCAGTACTTC. Protein: CASSQGVGVAWSRETQYF.

This clonotype was detected only a few times. V usage is TRBV7-6 and J usage is TRBJ2-7; perhaps TRBD2 as D (6 bases). V was clipped by 5 bases and J by 3 bases, with 14 bases between them. Looked up from germline, CDR1 is SGHVS and CDR2 is FNYEAQ. The CDR3 runs 14 residues. The CDR3 region has the DNA TGTGCCAGCAGCCAAGGGGACTTGTACTACGAGCAGTACTTC. This gives the protein CASSQGDLYYEQYF.

In its sample, this clonotype was seen a few times. This sequence joins TRBV7-8 and TRBJ2-7; TRBD2 might be the D (5 bases). Per germline, CDR1 SGHVS and CDR2 FQNEAQ. Trimming shortened V by 4 bases and J by 3 bases, and 16 bases separated the two germline ends. This CDR3 comprises 15 residues. CDR3 sequence (DNA): TGTGCCAGCAGCTCCTCCCGGACCGGAGGCTACGAGCAGTACTTC. Its translation: CASSSSRTGGYEQYF.

J is TRBJ1-6 and V is TRBV4-1; D is unclear. CDR1 and CDR2 from the germline V gene are MGHRA and YSYEKL. The CDR3 is made up of 16 amino acids. Between the trimmed V and J ends, which lost 4 bases and 9 bases, there was a span of 19 bases. Here the CDR3 DNA reads TGCGCCAGCAGCCCCCGCATAGGCCCCGCGGGTTCACCCCTCCACTTT. Its translation is CASSPRIGPAGSPLHF.

Here the CDR3 DNA reads TGTGCCAGCAGTTTATTCCCAGGGGCGATCACTGAAGCTTTCTTT. It is translated as CASSLFPGAITEAFF. V usage is TRBV27 and J usage is TRBJ1-1, with D possibly TRBD1 on 6 matching bases. Trimming took 1 base from V and 4 from J, leaving 13 bases between them. The CDR3 length is 15 residues. The germline V gene has CDR1 MNHEY and CDR2 SMNVEV (reference sequence).

V usage is TRBV4-1 and J usage is TRBJ1-2; possible D gene TRBD1, 5 bases. This CDR3 contains 14 residues. V was pared by 1 base and J by 4 bases, with 10 bases between. Germline CDR1 reads MGHRA; CDR2 reads YSYEKL. CDR3 DNA: TGCGCCAGCAGCCAAGTATCGGGGCCCTATGGCTACACCTTC. Amino acid sequence: CASSQVSGPYGYTF.

The chain is built from TRBV12-3 or TRBV12-4 and TRBJ1-2; no reliable D call. The CDR3 sequence is 15 residues long. Trimming stripped 6 bases from V and 5 bases from J, with 19 bases between. This chain's CDR3 is CASSAPQAPLYGYTF. The CDR3, as DNA: TGTGCCAGCAGCGCCCCGCAAGCCCCGCTATATGGCTACACCTTC.

This clonotype was counted only a few times. V is TRBV14 and J is TRBJ2-6; TRBD1 matches at 11 bases. The V gene end was trimmed by 0 bases and the J gene end by 1 base; junction bases not matched to a gene: 11. The CDR3 is 21 amino acids. From germline, CDR1 is SGHDN and CDR2 FVKESK. The CDR3 nucleotides read TGTGCCAGCAGCCAAGATGGCAGCCCGGGACAGGGGGGGTCTGGGGCCAACGTCCTGACTTTC. This sequence encodes CASSQDGSPGQGGSGANVLTF.

This clonotype was seen only a few times. V gene TRBV19 combines with J gene TRBJ1-1; TRBD1 aligns across 8 bases. The CDR3 totals 13 residues. Germline CDR1 LNHDA, CDR2 SQIVND (reference sequence). J lost 3 bases, V lost 7 bases, and 4 bases had no gene match. The CDR3 coding sequence is TGTGCCAGTACTAACAGGGGGGACACTGAAGCTTTCTTT. Encoded protein: CASTNRGDTEAFF.

This clonotype came up a few times. The chain's CDR3 is CASSFWRGQMNTEAFF. For the CDR3, the DNA is TGTGCCAGCAGCTTTTGGAGGGGGCAGATGAACACTGAAGCTTTCTTT. The gene calls are TRBV11-2 and TRBJ1-1; 7 bases match TRBD1. V dropped 3 bases and J dropped 0; count of bases not matched to a gene: 7. The germline V gene has CDR1 SGHAT and CDR2 FQNNGV. The CDR3 has 16 residues.

V usage is TRBV30 and J usage is TRBJ2-7; 8 bases align to TRBD2. CDR1 and CDR2 from the germline V gene are GTSNPN and SVGIG (reference sequence). This CDR3 has 14 amino acids. V dropped 4 bases and J dropped 2; count of bases not matched to a gene: 7. CDR3 DNA: TGTGCCTGGACGGGAGGGGGGAGCCCCTACGAGCAGTACTTC. Its protein product is CAWTGGGSPYEQYF.

CDR3 sequence (DNA): TGTGCCAGCAGCTTAGCGGGCCAGGGGCCAGATACGCAGTATTTT. Its protein is CASSLAGQGPDTQYF. V gene TRBV7-6 combines with J gene TRBJ2-3, with D possibly TRBD1 on 6 matching bases. Per germline, CDR1 SGHVS and CDR2 FNYEAQ. Trimming stripped 0 bases from V and 4 bases from J, with 11 bases between. The CDR3 totals 15 residues.

This clonotype was seen once. The V call is TRBV6-8, the J call TRBJ1-3; the match to TRBD1 covers 11 bases. This CDR3 has 14 residues. Looked up from germline, CDR1 is MNHGY and CDR2 is SAAAGT. J was trimmed by 8 bases and V by 4 bases; bases with no gene match: 4. The CDR3 is CASSWDRGADTIYF. The CDR3 region has the DNA TGTGCCAGCAGTTGGGACAGGGGGGCAGACACCATATATTTT.

The rearrangement joins TRBV12-3 or TRBV12-4 to TRBJ2-1; 9 positions agree with TRBD1. The CDR3 is made up of 14 amino acids. V lost 7 bases and J lost 8; bases outside the gene matches: 9. CDR3 in amino acids: CASMWDRVVHEQFF. The CDR3 DNA sequence: TGTGCCAGCATGTGGGACAGGGTAGTACATGAGCAGTTCTTC.

V gene TRBV19 combines with J gene TRBJ2-3, with 8 bases identical to TRBD2. V gave up 7 bases and J gave up 5 bases; unmatched junction bases: 14. Germline lookup yields CDR1 LNHDA and CDR2 SQIVND (reference sequence). CDR3 length: 16 residues. The CDR3 reads CASKGGRAGAVDTQYF. The CDR3 DNA is TGTGCCAGTAAAGGCGGAAGAGCGGGAGCGGTAGATACGCAGTATTTT.